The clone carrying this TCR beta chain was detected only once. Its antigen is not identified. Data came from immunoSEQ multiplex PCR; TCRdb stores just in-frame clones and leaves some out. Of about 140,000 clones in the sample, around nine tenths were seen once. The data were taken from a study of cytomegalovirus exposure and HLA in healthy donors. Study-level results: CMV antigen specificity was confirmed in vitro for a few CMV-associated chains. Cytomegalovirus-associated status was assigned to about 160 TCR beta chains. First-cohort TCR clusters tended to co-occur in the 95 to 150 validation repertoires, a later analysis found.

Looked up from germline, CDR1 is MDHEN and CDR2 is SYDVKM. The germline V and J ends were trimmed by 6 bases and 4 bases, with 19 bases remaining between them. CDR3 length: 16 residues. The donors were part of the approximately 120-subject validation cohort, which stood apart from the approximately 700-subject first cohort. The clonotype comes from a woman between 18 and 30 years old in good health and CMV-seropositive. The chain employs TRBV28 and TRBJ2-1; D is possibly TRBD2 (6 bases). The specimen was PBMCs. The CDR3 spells CASSPPPGTSYNEQFF. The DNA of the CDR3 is TGTGCCAGCAGCCCCCCTCCCGGGACTTCATACAATGAGCAGTTCTTC.